A selection of T cell receptor beta chains follows, all from one sample in a study of T-cell memory formation after mild COVID-19. One entry per CDR3 protein results from TCRdb running MiXCR on the 5' RACE reads. The table includes over 500,000 distinct CDR3 sequences, roughly 17% detected once. Source material: PBMCs or a T cell subset sorted from them (not recorded which). The receptors derive from an adult woman who had mild COVID-19 (a few samples of this study predate the infection). Cell type and time point are not known. CDR3s include the opening cysteine and the closing phenylalanine or tryptophan. D genes are given only for firm matches. Not every row has a clone size; where given, it reads once, few, many or a size class.

D	J	size	V	CDR3	DNA
TRBD1	TRBJ2-1	few	TRBV3-1	CASSPGGQGFYNEQFF	TGTGCCAGCAGCCCCGGAGGACAGGGCTTTTACAATGAGCAGTTCTTC
TRBD2	TRBJ2-1	few	TRBV4-2	CASSQGDRGGGHEQFF	TGTGCCAGCAGCCAAGGGGACCGCGGGGGGGGCCATGAGCAGTTCTTC
NA	TRBJ2-3	few	TRBV11-2	CASGLGLPPTDTQYF	TGTGCCAGCGGTTTAGGGCTCCCGCCGACAGATACGCAGTATTTT
TRBD1	TRBJ2-1	NA	TRBV12-3/TRBV12-4	CASSDDRVSYNEQFF	TGTGCCAGCAGTGATGACAGGGTCTCCTACAATGAGCAGTTCTTC
NA	TRBJ1-5	few	TRBV27	CASSFSGNSNQPQHF	TGTGCCAGCAGTTTTTCGGGGAATAGCAATCAGCCCCAGCATTTT
TRBD1	TRBJ2-7	NA	TRBV7-8	CASSFRPGGNEQYF	TGTGCCAGCAGCTTTCGGCCAGGGGGCAACGAGCAGTACTTC
NA	TRBJ1-2	few	TRBV7-9	CASSTTGTNYGYTF	TGTGCCAGCAGCACCACGGGGACTAACTATGGCTACACCTTC
NA	TRBJ2-3	few	TRBV2	CASSRVGTDTQYF	TGTGCCAGCAGTCGGGTCGGCACAGATACGCAGTATTTT
TRBD1	TRBJ2-3	NA	TRBV11-2	CASSLEVDREYTDTQYF	TGTGCCAGCAGCTTAGAAGTCGACAGGGAATACACAGATACGCAGTATTTT
NA	TRBJ2-3	few	TRBV24-1	CATSVGGGADTQYF	TGTGCCACCAGTGTTGGAGGGGGAGCAGATACGCAGTATTTT
NA	TRBJ2-3	NA	TRBV4-3	CASSQDIGVYPVGDTQYF	TGCGCCAGCAGCCAAGATATCGGCGTCTACCCAGTCGGAGATACGCAGTATTTT
NA	TRBJ2-1	few	TRBV29-1	CSVEKQEPNEQFF	TGCAGCGTTGAGAAGCAGGAGCCCAATGAGCAGTTCTTC
NA	TRBJ2-5	NA	TRBV5-6	CASSLNRVGETQYF	TGTGCCAGCAGCTTGAACAGGGTCGGAGAGACCCAGTACTTC
NA	TRBJ1-1	NA	TRBV30	CAWSVAFWGEAFF	TGTGCCTGGAGTGTAGCGTTCTGGGGGGAAGCTTTCTTT
TRBD2	TRBJ2-3	NA	TRBV4-3	CASSQASGTDTQYF	TGCGCCAGCAGCCAGGCTAGCGGGACAGATACGCAGTATTTT
TRBD1	TRBJ2-6	NA	TRBV4-3	CASEDRAGANVLTF	TGCGCCAGCGAGGACAGGGCTGGGGCCAACGTCCTGACTTTC
NA	TRBJ2-7	NA	TRBV7-2	CASSQAWGLYEQYF	TGTGCCAGCAGTCAAGCGTGGGGTCTCTACGAGCAGTACTTC